These T cell receptor beta chains were read from a single sample in a study of Tregs in tolerant kidney transplant recipients. TCRdb keeps only in-frame clones here, not all; method: immunoSEQ multiplex PCR. The data contain 15,000 to 20,000 clones, about three fifths of them singletons. Antigens for these TCRs are unknown. Specimen: Tregs from blood cultured with allogeneic cells. These receptors were taken from a human donor in good health. Both conserved end residues are part of each CDR3. Each record gives: clone size, V gene, J gene, D gene, CDR3 DNA, CDR3 protein. A D gene is named only where the DNA matches it firmly. Size tells how often a clone was seen (once, few, many) or the class of an expanded clone, and some rows leave it out.

-	TRBV19	TRBJ2-2	-	TGTGCCAGTAGTATCAGGGGCGGGGAGCTGTTTTTT	CASSIRGGELFF
medium-sized	TRBV19	TRBJ2-5	TRBD2	TGTGCCAGTAGTATTAACGCGGGAGACTGGGAGACCCAGTACTTC	CASSINAGDWETQYF
-	TRBV7-8	TRBJ2-7	TRBD2	TGTGCCAGCAGCTTAGGGACTAGAATGGGCTACGAGCAGTACTTC	CASSLGTRMGYEQYF
-	TRBV5-1	TRBJ1-2	-	TGCGCCAGCAGCTTCAGCGTCAGCTATAACTATGGCTACACCTTC	CASSFSVSYNYGYTF
-	TRBV6-5	TRBJ1-2	-	TGTGCCAGCAGCCTCTCATACAGGGAAGACGGCTACACCTTC	CASSLSYREDGYTF
-	TRBV5-1	TRBJ2-1	TRBD2	TGCGCCAGCAGCGGAATAGCGGGAGTGGGCGATGAGCAGTTCTTC	CASSGIAGVGDEQFF
-	TRBV7-9	TRBJ2-7	TRBD2	TGTGCCAGCAGCAACTACGTCAGGGCTAGCGGGGGGGTATGGTACGAGCAGTACTTC	CASSNYVRASGGVWYEQYF
few	TRBV5-1	TRBJ2-7	TRBD2	TGCGCCAGCAGCTTGGGCGGCGGGAGGGCCGCATCCTACGAGCAGTACTTC	CASSLGGGRAASYEQYF
-	TRBV2	TRBJ2-2	-	TGTGCCAGCAGTGGAACCGGGACGGTCACCGGGGAGCTGTTTTTT	CASSGTGTVTGELFF
few	TRBV10-1	TRBJ2-3	TRBD2	TGCGCCAGCAGTGAGTCGACTCGGGGGACTAGAGATACGCAGTATTTT	CASSESTRGTRDTQYF
-	TRBV2	TRBJ1-2	-	TGTGCCAGCAGTGAGGGACGCGTCGCCTTC	CASSEGRVAF
-	TRBV5-5	TRBJ2-7	-	TGTGCCAGCAGCCCCCCCGGGAACCTTAAGCTAGAGCAGTACTTC	CASSPPGNLKLEQYF
-	TRBV15	TRBJ2-6	-	TGTGCCACCAGCAGCGGGACTCAAGGTTATGGGGCCAACGTCCTGACTTTC	CATSSGTQGYGANVLTF
few	TRBV2	TRBJ2-5	TRBD2	TGTGCCAGCAGTGCGGGGTACGGACTAGCGGGAGGAGGTGGGACCCAGTACTTC	CASSAGYGLAGGGGTQYF
once	TRBV9	TRBJ2-5	-	TGTGCCAGCAGCCCCCCCGACGGTCAAGAGACCCAGTACTTC	CASSPPDGQETQYF
few	TRBV6-4	TRBJ1-1	-	TGTGCCAGCACGTTAATGGCAGGGAACACTGAAGCTTTCTTT	CASTLMAGNTEAFF
-	TRBV2	TRBJ1-3	-	TGTGCCAGCAGACCAGACGGACACACCATATATTTT	CASRPDGHTIYF
once	TRBV10-3	TRBJ2-2	TRBD2	TGTGCCATCAGTGGGGTAGCGGGAGGGCCTTATGCAAACTCCGGGGAGCTGTTTTTT	CAISGVAGGPYANSGELFF
-	TRBV5-5	TRBJ1-2	-	TGTGCCAGCAGCTCCAGAGGGTCGAACTATGGCTACACCTTC	CASSSRGSNYGYTF
medium-sized	TRBV5-1	TRBJ1-2	TRBD1	TGCGCCAGCAGCTTGGGGACAGGGCCCATTTCTATAGACTACACCTTC	CASSLGTGPISIDYTF
-	TRBV5-1	TRBJ2-7	-	TGCGCCAGCAGCACCGGACAGCTCTCCTACGAGCAGTACTTC	CASSTGQLSYEQYF
-	TRBV6-6	TRBJ2-1	-	TGTGCCAGCAGTTACCTGGACGGCGTCTCCTACAATGAGCAGTTCTTC	CASSYLDGVSYNEQFF
-	TRBV6-5	TRBJ2-3	-	TGTGCCAGCAGTTCGCGGGAAACCACAGATACGCAGTATTTT	CASSSRETTDTQYF
-	TRBV5-1	TRBJ1-2	-	TGCGCCAGCAGCTTGATCGGGGGCGACTATGGCTACACCTTC	CASSLIGGDYGYTF
once	TRBV9	TRBJ2-6	-	TGTGCCAGCAGCACATCAGGGGTTTCTGGGGCCAACGTCCTGACTTTC	CASSTSGVSGANVLTF
few	TRBV1	TRBJ1-2	-	TGCACCAGCATCCGCACCGGACACCCCCTAATAGTACGGACAGGGGGCATGAACTATGGCTACACCTTC	CTSIRTGHPLIVRTGGMNYGYTF
-	TRBV5-1	TRBJ2-7	TRBD1	TGCGCCAGCAGCCGACAGGGGGCCGGGTACGAGCAGTACTTC	CASSRQGAGYEQYF
-	TRBV14	TRBJ1-6	TRBD1	TGTGCCAGCAGCCAAGGAGGACAGGGGAATTCACCCCTCCACTTT	CASSQGGQGNSPLHF
-	TRBV5-4	TRBJ1-4	TRBD1	TGTGCCAGCAGCGTATCAACAGGGGTCTATGAAAAACTGTTTTTT	CASSVSTGVYEKLFF
-	TRBV6-1	TRBJ2-7	TRBD1	TGTGCCAGCAGTCGGTGGACAGGGACCTACGAGCAGTACTTC	CASSRWTGTYEQYF
-	TRBV12-5	TRBJ2-3	TRBD1	TGTGCTAGTGGTTTCCTTGGGACAGTTTATACGCAGTATTTT	CASGFLGTVYTQYF
-	TRBV5-4	TRBJ2-7	-	TGTGCCAGCAGCCAAGATGGTACGGAACAGTACTTC	CASSQDGTEQYF
-	TRBV6-5	TRBJ2-5	-	TGTGCCAGCAGTTACTCAGGGTATGGACAAGAGACCCAGTACTTC	CASSYSGYGQETQYF
-	TRBV11-1	TRBJ1-1	TRBD1	TGTGCCAGCAGCTTGACAGGGGGCCGTGTCACTGAAGCTTTCTTT	CASSLTGGRVTEAFF
once	TRBV19	TRBJ2-2	TRBD1	TGTGCCAGTTCCGGACAGGGTCAAACCGGGGAGCTGGTTTTT	CASSGQGQTGELVF
-	TRBV19	TRBJ2-3	-	TGTGCCAGTAGTACTACCCGACAGGCGAGGGGTACGCAGTATTTT	CASSTTRQARGTQYF
-	TRBV19	TRBJ2-5	TRBD2	TGTGCCAGTAGTGGGACTAGCGGGGGCCTACTACAAGAGACCCAGTACTTC	CASSGTSGGLLQETQYF
-	TRBV5-6	TRBJ1-1	-	TGTGCCAGCACCCCGGAGGCGACATCTAGGGAAGCTTTCTTT	CASTPEATSREAFF
once	TRBV10-2	TRBJ2-6	-	TGCGCCAGCCACTGGGGCGCTGGGGCCAACGTCCTGACTTTC	CASHWGAGANVLTF
-	TRBV7-9	TRBJ2-5	TRBD2	TGTGCCAGCAGCTTAGGTCTATTGGCTAGCGGGGCCTACCAAGAGACCCAGTACTTC	CASSLGLLASGAYQETQYF
few	TRBV5-4	TRBJ1-1	-	TGTGCCAGCAGCTTGGGCGGAACGAACACTGAAGCTTTCTTT	CASSLGGTNTEAFF
-	TRBV10-1	TRBJ1-1	-	TGCGCCACCACGGCTGGAATGAACACTGAAGCTTTCTTT	CATTAGMNTEAFF
once	TRBV10-2	TRBJ1-1	-	TGCGCCAGCAGGGAGGGGCATAGAACTGAAGCTTTCTTT	CASREGHRTEAFF
-	TRBV15	TRBJ2-1	-	TGTGCCACCAGCATACTAAGGAATGAGCAGTTCTTC	CATSILRNEQFF
-	TRBV18	TRBJ1-5	-	TGTGCCAGCTCACTACAGGGTAACAATCAGCCCCAGCATTTT	CASSLQGNNQPQHF
-	TRBV7-2	TRBJ1-5	-	TGCGCCAGCAGCTTGGAGGTATATAGCAATCAGCCCCAGCATTTT	CASSLEVYSNQPQHF
few	TRBV6-6	TRBJ2-3	-	TGTGCCAGCAGTTACTCGAAGGGTTTAAGCACAGATACGCAGTATTTT	CASSYSKGLSTDTQYF
few	TRBV5-1	TRBJ2-1	-	TGCGCCAGCAGCTCGACAGGTTCGAATGAGCAGTTCTTC	CASSSTGSNEQFF
-	TRBV25-1	TRBJ1-2	-	TGTGCCAGCAGTGAAGCAAGTTGGCATGGCTACACCTTC	CASSEASWHGYTF
-	TRBV6-5	TRBJ2-7	-	TGTGCCAGCAGCGCACTACAGACCACCTACGAGCAGTACTTC	CASSALQTTYEQYF
-	TRBV5-1	TRBJ2-5	-	TGCGCCAGCAGCTTGGTCCTCTCCGAGACAGGTTTCGAGACCCAGTACTTC	CASSLVLSETGFETQYF